This T cell receptor (beta chain) was captured in a study of control samples from healthy donors and cancer patients. Repertoires were generated with immunoSEQ multiplex PCR, while TCRdb's copy carries only in-frame clones and drops some. The sample includes about 94,000 clones, approximately 90% of them seen just once. This CDR3 has 15 amino acids. Trimming removed 2 bases at V and 1 base at J, with 12 bases between. The sequencing sample was made of blood. This TCR was recovered from a young woman in good health. This chain uses TRBV5-3 with TRBJ1-1, with D maybe TRBD1 (5 bases). TRBV5-3 is given ORF status, its function remaining uncertain. CDR3 sequence: CARSFRDPTNTEAFF. The CDR3 coding sequence is TGTGCCAGAAGCTTTAGGGACCCAACGAACACTGAAGCTTTCTTT.